Each of the 16 T cell receptor beta chains below was sequenced from the same sample in a study of radiotherapy plus CTLA-4 blockade in lung cancer. Some clones are missing from TCRdb's copy, which holds only in-frame ones; the method was immunoSEQ multiplex PCR. The data show around 110,000 clones, with 85% to 90% seen just once and 5.5% to 7% held by the top ten. The sample in question was peripheral blood, obtained from a patient treated with radiotherapy plus ipilimumab. Receptor source: a human donor with non-small cell lung cancer that progressed on radiotherapy plus ipilimumab.

The rearrangement uses TRBV19 and TRBJ2-1; D is perhaps TRBD1 (5 bases). The ends were cut back, 2 bases at V and 8 bases at J, with 16 bases in the middle. This CDR3 contains 15 residues. The germline CDR1 and CDR2 sequences are LNHDA and SQIVND (reference sequence). The CDR3 protein is CASSISGQVWYEQFF. In nucleotides, the CDR3 is TGTGCCAGTAGTATATCAGGACAAGTCTGGTATGAGCAGTTCTTC.

This chain links TRBV11-2 with TRBJ2-1, with 8 bases lining up with TRBD2. Germline CDR1 is SGHAT and CDR2 is FQNNGV. V lost 2 bases and J lost 4; bases outside the gene matches: 4. This CDR3 is built from 15 residues. CDR3 protein: CASSLITSGYNEQFF. As DNA, the CDR3 is TGTGCCAGCAGCTTAATCACTAGCGGTTACAATGAGCAGTTCTTC.

This chain links TRBV5-1 with TRBJ2-1; TRBD2 matches at 13 bases. The CDR3 has 15 residues. The V and J ends lost 2 bases and 10 bases, in that order; junction bases with no gene match: 6. CDR1 is SGHRS and CDR2 is YFSETQ in the germline V gene. Here the CDR3 reads CASSLGLAGVREQFF. CDR3 nucleotide sequence: TGCGCCAGCAGCTTAGGACTAGCGGGAGTGCGGGAGCAGTTCTTC.

The chain employs TRBV2 and TRBJ2-2; 8 nucleotides align to TRBD1. Germline CDR1 SNHLY, CDR2 FYNNEI. This CDR3 has 15 residues. The trim removed 5 bases at V and 6 bases at J, leaving 8 bases unmatched. The CDR3 DNA is TGTGCCAGCAGTTTAACGGGACAGGCCCCCGGGGAGCTGTTTTTT. Translation gives CASSLTGQAPGELFF.

The V and J genes are TRBV19 and TRBJ2-7, with a possible D match to TRBD2 (5 bases). The germline V gene encodes CDR1 LNHDA and CDR2 SQIVND (reference sequence). This CDR3 spans 14 amino acids. The V gene lost 3 bases and the J gene lost 2 bases, with 11 bases spanning the gap. The CDR3, as DNA: TGTGCCAGTAGTATTAAGAGGGATGCCTACGAGCAGTACTTC. Translation gives CASSIKRDAYEQYF.

The chain joins TRBV27 to TRBJ1-1, with 10 bases lining up with TRBD1. CDR1 and CDR2 from the germline V gene are MNHEY and SMNVEV (reference sequence). This CDR3 spans 15 amino acids. V shed 2 bases, J shed 4 bases, and the junction held 4 bases outside the gene matches. The CDR3 reads CASSLRGQGTTEAFF. The CDR3 DNA is TGTGCCAGCAGTTTAAGGGGACAGGGGACCACTGAAGCTTTCTTT.

V gene TRBV2 combines with J gene TRBJ1-5; the D gene is possibly TRBD1 (6 bases). V lost 2 bases and J 10 bases, leaving 18 bases between the germline ends. CDR1 and CDR2 (germline): SNHLY, FYNNEI. The CDR3 is 15 residues long. CDR3 coding DNA: TGTGCCAGCAGTGAATCTGGCAGGGGAGTTGGTCCCCAGCATTTT. Translating gives CASSESGRGVGPQHF.

This CDR3 reads CASTKRIGVYETQYF. The DNA of the CDR3 is TGTGCCAGCACCAAACGGATAGGGGTGTACGAGACCCAGTACTTC. The rearrangement joins TRBV28 to TRBJ2-5; D perhaps matches TRBD1 (5 bases). Trimming removed 7 bases at V and 5 bases at J, with 20 bases between. From germline, CDR1 is MDHEN and CDR2 SYDVKM. The CDR3 length is 15 residues.

V gene TRBV27 combines with J gene TRBJ1-1, with D uncertain. Trimming cost V 5 bases and J 5 bases, with 12 bases left between them. The CDR3 sequence is 13 residues long. Germline loops: CDR1 MNHEY, CDR2 SMNVEV (reference sequence). The CDR3, as DNA: TGTGCCAGCAGTCCTCACACTCGGACTGAAGCTTTCTTT. Its protein is CASSPHTRTEAFF.

The CDR3 DNA sequence: TGTGCCAGCAAGGCAGTCTCTAACTATGGCTACACCTTC. Protein sequence: CASKAVSNYGYTF. The chain employs TRBV2 and TRBJ1-2; D not resolved. V was pared by 7 bases and J by 0 bases, with 9 bases between. This CDR3 spans 13 amino acids. Per germline, CDR1 SNHLY and CDR2 FYNNEI.

This clone was counted once. The V call is TRBV5-1, the J call TRBJ2-1; TRBD2 matches 7 bases. Germline trimming cut 3 bases from V and 4 bases from J; bases unmatched to any gene: 10. CDR1 and CDR2 from the germline V gene are SGHRS and YFSETQ. The CDR3 has 16 residues. The CDR3 protein is CASSSGEGTYYNEQFF. As DNA, the CDR3 is TGCGCCAGCAGCTCCGGGGAGGGGACCTATTACAATGAGCAGTTCTTC. Full variable domain (missing parts from reference TRBV5-1 and TRBJ2-1): KAGVTQTPRYLIKTRGQQVTLSCSPISGHRSVSWYQQTPGQGLQFLFEYFSETQRNKGNFPGRFSGRQFSNSRSEMNVSTLELGDSALYLCASSSGEGTYYNEQFFGPGTRLTVL.

This chain uses TRBV19 with TRBJ2-7; 15 bases align to TRBD2. Germline lookup yields CDR1 LNHDA and CDR2 SQIVND (reference sequence). The V and J ends lost 3 bases and 2 bases, in that order; junction bases with no gene match: 5. This CDR3 has 17 amino acids. CDR3: CASSIVGLAGGAYEQYF. In DNA, the CDR3 is TGTGCCAGTAGTATCGTGGGACTAGCGGGAGGCGCCTACGAGCAGTACTTC.

The gene calls are TRBV28 and TRBJ2-3, with 10 bases aligning to TRBD2. Germline CDR1 MDHEN, CDR2 SYDVKM. V was pared by 6 bases and J by 5 bases, with 11 bases of the junction left unmatched. This CDR3 region has 16 residues. CDR3 region: CASSPLAGLAQDTQYF. The CDR3 DNA reads as TGTGCCAGCAGCCCACTAGCGGGATTAGCACAAGATACGCAGTATTTT.

This chain links TRBV27 with TRBJ1-5, with D perhaps matching TRBD1 (6 bases). The CDR3 runs 17 residues. Germline V gene sequence: CDR1 MNHEY, CDR2 SMNVEV (reference sequence). Trimming shortened V by 6 bases and J by 2 bases, and 20 bases separated the two germline ends. The CDR3 sequence: CASRSEGVGFGNQPQHF. The CDR3 DNA reads TGTGCCAGCAGGAGTGAGGGGGTAGGATTTGGCAATCAGCCCCAGCATTTT.

This chain uses TRBV29-1 with TRBJ1-2; 11 nucleotides match TRBD1. From germline, CDR1 is SQVTM and CDR2 ANQGSEA. CDR3 size: 13 residues. J lost 7 bases, V lost 7 bases, and 8 bases had no gene match. In nucleotides, the CDR3 is TGCAGCGCTGCGGGACAGGGGGGAGCTGGCTACACCTTC. This gives the protein CSAAGQGGAGYTF.

The chain couples TRBV18 to TRBJ2-7, with D possibly being TRBD2 (5 bases). The length of the CDR3 is 12 residues. CDR1 KGHSH and CDR2 LQKENI come from the germline V gene. Trimming cost V 3 bases and J 4 bases, with 7 bases left between them. The CDR3 DNA is TGTGCCAGCTCACCGGACTTATACGAGCAGTACTTC. Translating gives CASSPDLYEQYF.